These 4 T cell receptor beta chains originate from one sample sequenced in a study of beta chain features in type 1 diabetes. Points from the study as a whole: Among all four CD4+ subsets, Type 1 diabetes patients had TCRB CDR3s that were moderately but significantly shorter.

What these receptors recognize is not known. Expressed TCRB transcripts were sequenced because the entire RNA isolate underwent reverse transcription. Assay: immunoSEQ multiplex PCR; the TCRdb copy retains only in-frame clones and omits some. The repertoire holds some 70,000 clones, 45% to 50% seen once, with 0.7% in the top ten. The specimen sequenced was central memory CD4+ T cells from blood. The receptors were gathered from a man aged 25 to 40 with type 1 diabetes.

This clone was seen only a few times. The chain links TRBV6-1 to TRBJ2-2; D not certain. The V and J ends lost 7 bases and 2 bases respectively, with 14 bases between them. The CDR3 length is 15 residues. Per germline, CDR1 MNHNS and CDR2 SASEGT. For the CDR3, the DNA is TGTGCCAGCACCCGGGTTCCCTCTAACACCGGGGAGCTGTTTTTT. Translation: CASTRVPSNTGELFF.

The chain employs TRBV6-5 and TRBJ1-1; the D gene is possibly TRBD1 (5 bases). There are 13 residues in the CDR3. Germline V CDR1 and CDR2: MNHEY, SVGAGI. V was pared by 6 bases and J by 0 bases, with 8 bases between. The CDR3: CASSPTVNTEAFF. As DNA, the CDR3 is TGTGCCAGCAGCCCGACAGTGAACACTGAAGCTTTCTTT.

This clone was detected only once. This sequence joins TRBV6-5 and TRBJ2-3, with TRBD2 identical over 8 bases. The CDR3 is made up of 15 amino acids. The trim removed 6 bases at V and 2 bases at J, leaving 7 bases unmatched. Germline V gene sequence: CDR1 MNHEY, CDR2 SVGAGI. The CDR3 sequence: CASRARGGNTDTQYF. The CDR3 DNA follows: TGTGCCAGCAGGGCCCGCGGGGGGAACACAGATACGCAGTATTTT.

Notes on this clone: Additional DNA sequences in this sample encode the identical CDR3. The rearrangement links TRBV7-6 to TRBJ2-1, with 11 bases lining up with TRBD2. Germline loops: CDR1 SGHVS, CDR2 FNYEAQ. With 5 bases clipped from V and 0 bases from J, the junction kept 3 bases outside the gene matches. The CDR3 is made up of 16 amino acids. The CDR3 spells CASSLGTSGSYNEQFF. CDR3 nucleotides: TGTGCCAGCAGCCTCGGGACTAGCGGCTCCTACAATGAGCAGTTCTTC.